A selection of T cell receptor beta chains follows, all from one sample in a study of shared clonotypes between healthy human individuals. Here immunoSEQ multiplex PCR was the method, and the copy in TCRdb shows in-frame clones only, minus some. The sample includes about 2.4 million clones, 80% to 95% of them seen just once. The source material was naive CD4+ T cells from PBMCs. These receptors all stem from a man in his late teens or twenties in good health. Some clones in this sample may be carry-over from other donors' samples. Both conserved end residues are part of each CDR3. Each record gives: J gene, V gene, CDR3 length, D gene, clone size, CDR3 DNA, CDR3 protein. A D gene is named only where the DNA matches it firmly. The listing skips clone size in some rows; elsewhere it reads once, few, many or a size class.

TRBJ2-3 | TRBV9 | 15 | - | - | TGTGCCTCCCAGCCCGATGGGGGAGGCACAGATACGCAGTATTTT | CASQPDGGGTDTQYF
TRBJ1-4 | TRBV5-1 | 15 | - | - | TGCGCCAGCAGCGTTTTCCCGGCAACTAATGAAAAACTGTTTTTT | CASSVFPATNEKLFF
TRBJ2-3 | TRBV16 | 12 | TRBD1 | - | TGTGCCAGCAGCCAGAAGTCTGGGGACAGGGATTTT | CASSQKSGDRDF
TRBJ2-2 | TRBV25-1 | 12 | - | - | TGTGCCAGCACCGAGAACACCGGGGAGCTGTTTTTT | CASTENTGELFF
TRBJ1-1 | TRBV15 | 13 | - | few | TGTGCCACCAGCAGAGATGTGGGGACCGAAGCTTTCTTT | CATSRDVGTEAFF
TRBJ2-5 | TRBV5-1 | 16 | TRBD2 | - | TGCGCCAGCAGACAGGGACTAGCGGGAGGGGGGAAGACCCAGTACTTC | CASRQGLAGGGKTQYF
TRBJ1-2 | TRBV27 | 14 | - | - | TGTGCCAGCAGTTTATTGTCAGGGAACTATGGCTACACCTTC | CASSLLSGNYGYTF
TRBJ2-7 | TRBV28 | 15 | - | - | TGTGCCAGCGGGGGGGGGCTGGTCAGTTCCTACGAGCAGTACTTC | CASGGGLVSSYEQYF
TRBJ1-1 | TRBV5-6 | 13 | - | - | TGTGCCAGCAGCGGGGGACAGAACACTGAAGCTTTCTTT | CASSGGQNTEAFF
TRBJ1-4 | TRBV7-7 | 15 | - | - | TGTGCCAGCAGCTTGACCGACCGACGCAATGAAAAACTGTTTTTT | CASSLTDRRNEKLFF
TRBJ2-2 | TRBV28 | 16 | - | - | TGTGCCAGCCGGGGAATAATTAGCGCGAACACCGGGGAGCTGTTTTTT | CASRGIISANTGELFF
TRBJ1-2 | TRBV30 | 13 | - | - | TGTGCCTGGACGCACCAATGGTGGTCCGGCTACACCTTC | CAWTHQWWSGYTF
TRBJ1-1 | TRBV6-1 | 14 | - | - | TGTGCCAGCAGTGAACCCCTTATGAACACTGAAGCTTTCTTT | CASSEPLMNTEAFF
TRBJ2-7 | TRBV29-1 | 13 | - | - | TGCAGCGTTGGAGGGAAATTATTCTACGAGCAGTACTTC | CSVGGKLFYEQYF
TRBJ2-5 | TRBV19 | 15 | TRBD2 | - | TGTGCCAGTAGTTCCCAAGCGGGAGGGCGGGAGACCCAGTACTTC | CASSSQAGGRETQYF
TRBJ2-5 | TRBV5-1 | 20 | TRBD1 | - | TGCGCCAGCAGCCAATACCCTCTTGGTGGACAGGGTATGTCGCAAGAGACCCAGTACTTC | CASSQYPLGGQGMSQETQYF
TRBJ2-1 | TRBV7-8 | 15 | - | - | TGTGCCAGCAGCCCAGGGGGGGTCTCCTACAATGAGCAGTTCTTC | CASSPGGVSYNEQFF
TRBJ2-5 | TRBV5-1 | 19 | TRBD2 | - | TGCGCCAGCAGCTTGGGACTAGCGGGAGGGTCGCTGTGGGGAGAGACCCAGTACTTC | CASSLGLAGGSLWGETQYF
TRBJ1-1 | TRBV5-1 | 13 | - | - | TGCGCCAGCAGCAGCGGGGGCGGAACTGAAGCTTTCTTT | CASSSGGGTEAFF
TRBJ1-5 | TRBV18 | 15 | TRBD1 | - | TGTGCCAGCTCCCAACAGGGGCCTAGCAATCAGCCCCAGCATTTT | CASSQQGPSNQPQHF
TRBJ2-5 | TRBV5-1 | 15 | - | - | TGCGCCAGCAGCCCCCCATGGGCGGGCCAAGAGACCCAGTACTTC | CASSPPWAGQETQYF
TRBJ2-3 | TRBV13 | 14 | - | - | TGTGCCAGCAGCGATAGGGGGAGCACAGATACGCAGTATTTT | CASSDRGSTDTQYF
TRBJ2-5 | TRBV28 | 11 | - | few | TGTGCCAGCAGTTCCGTAGAGACCCAGTACTTC | CASSSVETQYF
TRBJ2-3 | TRBV4-1 | 16 | TRBD2 | - | TGCGCCAGCAGCCAAGAGGGGCTAGCGGACACAGATACGCAGTATTTT | CASSQEGLADTDTQYF
TRBJ2-1 | TRBV11-1 | 14 | - | - | TGTGCCAGCACCGCGACTAGTTCCTACAATGAGCAGTTCTTC | CASTATSSYNEQFF
TRBJ1-2 | TRBV6-5 | 14 | - | - | TGTGCCAGCAGTCCCCGGAGTTACGCCTATGGCTACACCTTC | CASSPRSYAYGYTF
TRBJ1-2 | TRBV6-1 | 16 | - | - | TGTGCCAGCAGTGAAGCATACCGGCAGGTTGACTATGGCTACACCTTC | CASSEAYRQVDYGYTF
TRBJ1-5 | TRBV6-5 | 15 | TRBD1 | - | TGTGCCAGCAGCCCTCAGGGACAGCTCAATCAGCCCCAGCATTTT | CASSPQGQLNQPQHF
TRBJ1-4 | TRBV6-6 | 15 | TRBD1 | - | TGTGCCAGCAGTTCCCATCAGGGGGGCATTGAAAAACTGTTTTTT | CASSSHQGGIEKLFF
TRBJ2-3 | TRBV4-1 | 16 | - | - | TGCGCCAGCAGCCAACCCGACAGGAGTAGCGCAGATACGCAGTATTTT | CASSQPDRSSADTQYF
TRBJ2-7 | TRBV5-1 | 11 | - | - | TGCGCCAGCAACGGGGCTGGCGAGCAGTACTTC | CASNGAGEQYF
TRBJ2-1 | TRBV5-4 | 15 | - | - | TGTGCCAGCAGCTCAACTACCAAGGCCTACAATGAGCAGTTCTTC | CASSSTTKAYNEQFF
TRBJ1-4 | TRBV28 | 12 | - | - | TGTGCCAGCAGTTTACCGGACGGGAGGCTGTTTTTT | CASSLPDGRLFF
TRBJ2-3 | TRBV5-1 | 14 | TRBD1 | once | TGCGCCAGCAGCTCCCAGGGGGCCCGGGATACGCAGTATTTT | CASSSQGARDTQYF
TRBJ2-3 | TRBV7-9 | 15 | - | - | TGTGCCAGCAGCTTAGAGTGGGGGGCGGAAGATACGCAGTATTTT | CASSLEWGAEDTQYF
TRBJ2-7 | TRBV19 | 15 | - | once | TGTGCCAGTAGCCTAAATTCGGCAGGAAGGTACGAGCAGTACTTC | CASSLNSAGRYEQYF
TRBJ2-2 | TRBV28 | 14 | - | - | TGTGCCAGCAGCGCAGTCGTCCCGCCCGGGGAGCTGTTTTTT | CASSAVVPPGELFF
TRBJ2-1 | TRBV25-1 | 15 | TRBD1 | - | TGTGCCAGCAGTGGAATTACAGGGGGTAGGGATGAGCAGTTCTTC | CASSGITGGRDEQFF
TRBJ1-1 | TRBV4-2 | 18 | - | - | TGTGCCAGCAGCCAAGAGATGGTTACCCTGTCCCCGAACACTGAAGCTTTCTTT | CASSQEMVTLSPNTEAFF
TRBJ1-6 | TRBV7-9 | 13 | - | - | TGTGCCAGCAGCTTAGCGATGGGATCACCCCTCCACTTT | CASSLAMGSPLHF
TRBJ1-2 | TRBV7-2 | 14 | - | - | TGTGCCAGCAGCCCTGGAGGCGGTTCGTATGGCTACACCTTC | CASSPGGGSYGYTF
TRBJ2-3 | TRBV7-3 | 14 | - | - | TGTGCCAGCCGGTTCCGGGACTCCACAGATACGCAGTATTTT | CASRFRDSTDTQYF
TRBJ2-5 | TRBV2 | 14 | TRBD2 | - | TGTGCCAGCGGGGGACTAGCGGGAGTAGAGACCCAGTACTTC | CASGGLAGVETQYF
TRBJ2-7 | TRBV14 | 14 | - | - | TGTGCCAGCAGCCCGTCCAGGGGATACTACGAGCAGTACTTC | CASSPSRGYYEQYF
TRBJ2-3 | TRBV5-1 | 14 | - | - | TGCGCCAGCAGCGAGGGAGTCCGCACAGATACGCAGTATTTT | CASSEGVRTDTQYF
TRBJ2-1 | TRBV28 | 16 | - | - | TGTGCCAGCATTGAGAGCTTTGGGAGAGTAGACAATGAGCAGTTCTTC | CASIESFGRVDNEQFF
TRBJ2-7 | TRBV6-1 | 13 | - | - | TGTGCCAGCAGTTCGGGACATCCCTACGAGCAGTACTTC | CASSSGHPYEQYF
TRBJ1-1 | TRBV7-3 | 13 | - | - | TGTGCCAGCAGCTTAAGGTGGGACACTGAAGCTTTCTTT | CASSLRWDTEAFF
TRBJ1-3 | TRBV7-9 | 16 | - | - | TGTGCCAGCAGCTCCCGCCGGCGCAACTCTGGAAACACCATATATTTT | CASSSRRRNSGNTIYF
TRBJ1-6 | TRBV2 | 12 | - | - | TGTGCCAGCAGTGAAGCTCCCTCACCCCTCCACTTT | CASSEAPSPLHF